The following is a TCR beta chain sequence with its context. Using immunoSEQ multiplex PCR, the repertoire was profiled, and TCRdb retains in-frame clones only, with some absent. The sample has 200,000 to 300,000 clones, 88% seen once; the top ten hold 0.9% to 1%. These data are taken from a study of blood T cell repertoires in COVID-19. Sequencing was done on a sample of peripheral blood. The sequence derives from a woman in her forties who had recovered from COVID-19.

CDR3 in DNA: TGTGCCTGGAGTGTTGGGGGGAACGGTGAAAAACTGTTTTTT. This encodes CAWSVGGNGEKLFF. The chain employs TRBV30 and TRBJ1-4, with D possibly matching TRBD1 (5 bases). Trimming pared 0 bases from V and 7 bases from J, leaving 12 bases between. The CDR3 totals 14 residues. CDR1 and CDR2 (germline): GTSNPN, SVGIG (reference sequence).